Following are 12 T cell receptor beta chains from one sample sequenced in a study of shared clonotypes between healthy human individuals. TCRdb keeps only in-frame clones here, not all; method: immunoSEQ multiplex PCR. The data hold hundreds of thousands of clones, with about 96% observed a single time. Terminally differentiated effector memory CD45RA+ cells were excluded by CCR7 positive selection of CD45RO-negative cells. The sequencing input was naive CD8+ T cells sorted from blood. The receptor source for this set is a woman under 40 in good health.

The CDR3 DNA is TGTGCCAGCAGCTTAGACGGGGGAAGAACTTTATATGGCTACACCTTC. This gives the protein CASSLDGGRTLYGYTF. The chain links TRBV11-2 to TRBJ1-2; D may be TRBD1 (5 bases). Trimming shortened V by 0 bases and J by 5 bases, and 16 bases separated the two germline ends. CDR1 is SGHAT, CDR2 FQNNGV, per germline. CDR3 length equals 16 residues.

The CDR3 sequence: CASSSTSGSYEQYF. The CDR3 DNA is TGTGCCAGCAGTTCAACTAGCGGGAGTTACGAGCAGTACTTC. This chain links TRBV27 with TRBJ2-7, with 11 bases that match TRBD2. V gave up 4 bases and J gave up 4 bases; unmatched junction bases: 3. Germline V CDR1 and CDR2: MNHEY, SMNVEV (reference sequence). CDR3 length equals 14 residues.

The CDR3 DNA is TGCGCCAGCAGCACACAGGGAAACGAGCAGTACTTC. As protein: CASSTQGNEQYF. The chain combines TRBV4-1 with TRBJ2-7; D is possibly TRBD1 (6 bases). Deletions cut 5 bases from V and 5 bases from J, with 10 bases between. Germline V gene data show CDR1 as MGHRA and CDR2 as YSYEKL. The CDR3 contains 12 residues.

The gene calls are TRBV7-6 and TRBJ2-7, with a weak D call TRBD1 (6 bases). The CDR3 runs 14 residues. V was cut by 1 base and J by 0 bases, with 7 bases left in between. Germline V gene data show CDR1 as SGHVS and CDR2 as FNYEAQ. The DNA of the CDR3 is TGTGCCAGCAGCTTAGGGGACAACTCCTACGAGCAGTACTTC. Amino acid sequence: CASSLGDNSYEQYF. The whole variable domain, filled in from reference TRBV7-6 and TRBJ2-7, reads GAGVSQSPRYKVTKRGQDVALRCDPISGHVSLYWYRQALGQGPEFLTYFNYEAQQDKSGLPNDRFSAERPEGSISTLTIQRTEQRDSAMYRCASSLGDNSYEQYFGPGTRLTVT.

The V call is TRBV27, the J call TRBJ2-1, with D perhaps matching TRBD2 (5 bases). Trimming stripped 2 bases from V and 2 bases from J, with 22 bases between. Germline V gives CDR1 MNHEY, CDR2 SMNVEV (reference sequence). This CDR3 is built from 19 residues. CDR3 sequence: CASSLPPRVPAAAYNEQFF. CDR3 nucleotide sequence: TGTGCCAGCAGTTTACCCCCAAGGGTGCCAGCGGCAGCCTACAATGAGCAGTTCTTC.

The J gene is TRBJ1-4, the V gene TRBV28; perhaps TRBD1 as D (6 bases). Germline CDR1 and CDR2: MDHEN and SYDVKM. The V and J ends lost 5 bases and 11 bases respectively, with 15 bases between them. This CDR3 has 13 residues. CDR3 loop: CASSKIQGSKLFF. The CDR3 region has the DNA TGTGCCAGCAGTAAAATACAGGGCTCCAAACTGTTTTTT.

The rearrangement uses TRBV7-9 and TRBJ2-1, with 9 bases identical to TRBD2. V shed 3 bases and J 8 bases; nucleotides not matched to a gene: 5. Per germline, CDR1 SEHNR and CDR2 FQNEAQ (reference sequence). CDR3 length: 14 amino acids. CDR3 sequence reads: CASSFSGRLDEQFF. Written as DNA, the CDR3 is TGTGCCAGCAGCTTTAGCGGGAGATTAGATGAGCAGTTCTTC.

The rearrangement joins TRBV2 to TRBJ2-7, with D perhaps being TRBD1 or TRBD2 (5 bases each). Germline V gene lookup returns CDR1 SNHLY and CDR2 FYNNEI. V lost 7 bases, J lost 3 bases, and 16 bases lay in between. There are 14 residues in the CDR3. CDR3 bases: TGTGCCAGCACCCCGGGGCTAGGGGACTACGAGCAGTACTTC. Protein sequence: CASTPGLGDYEQYF.

The gene calls are TRBV7-9 and TRBJ2-3; D may be TRBD2 (6 bases). Trimming cost V 5 bases and J 1 base, with 16 bases left between them. CDR1 and CDR2 from the germline V gene are SEHNR and FQNEAQ (reference sequence). There are 16 residues in the CDR3. The CDR3 DNA is TGTGCCAGCAGCATTCCGGGAGCCTTGGGCACAGATACGCAGTATTTT. It yields the protein CASSIPGALGTDTQYF.

V usage is TRBV30 and J usage is TRBJ2-2; a possible D gene is TRBD2 (5 bases). Trimming took 2 bases from V and 6 from J, leaving 13 bases between them. CDR3 length equals 14 residues. Germline-derived CDR1 and CDR2 are GTSNPN and SVGIG (reference sequence). CDR3 nucleotide sequence: TGTGCCTGGAGTATAAGCGGTGGGGCCGGGGAGCTGTTTTTT. It yields the protein CAWSISGGAGELFF.

The rearrangement links TRBV6-5 to TRBJ1-2; TRBD1 is a possible D gene (5 bases). The CDR3 has 15 amino acids. V lost 0 bases and J lost 4, with 12 bases in between. Germline V gene sequence: CDR1 MNHEY, CDR2 SVGAGI. CDR3 sequence reads: CASSYSDSALYGYTF. Written as DNA, the CDR3 is TGTGCCAGCAGTTACTCTGACAGTGCACTCTATGGCTACACCTTC.

The chain employs TRBV9 and TRBJ2-1; 8 bases match TRBD1. The CDR3 length is 15 residues. After removal of 4 bases from V and 7 bases from J, the junction contained 10 bases not matched to a gene. Looked up from germline, CDR1 is SGDLS and CDR2 is YYNGEE. The chain's CDR3 is CASSIGQGGGNEQFF. The CDR3 bases are TGTGCCAGCAGCATTGGACAGGGTGGTGGGAATGAGCAGTTCTTC. The variable domain in full, with the rest retrieved from reference TRBV9 and TRBJ2-1, is DSGVTQTPKHLITATGQRVTLRCSPRSGDLSVYWYQQSLDQGLQFLIQYYNGEERAKGNILERFSAQQFPDLHSELNLSSLELGDSALYFCASSIGQGGGNEQFFGPGTRLTVL.